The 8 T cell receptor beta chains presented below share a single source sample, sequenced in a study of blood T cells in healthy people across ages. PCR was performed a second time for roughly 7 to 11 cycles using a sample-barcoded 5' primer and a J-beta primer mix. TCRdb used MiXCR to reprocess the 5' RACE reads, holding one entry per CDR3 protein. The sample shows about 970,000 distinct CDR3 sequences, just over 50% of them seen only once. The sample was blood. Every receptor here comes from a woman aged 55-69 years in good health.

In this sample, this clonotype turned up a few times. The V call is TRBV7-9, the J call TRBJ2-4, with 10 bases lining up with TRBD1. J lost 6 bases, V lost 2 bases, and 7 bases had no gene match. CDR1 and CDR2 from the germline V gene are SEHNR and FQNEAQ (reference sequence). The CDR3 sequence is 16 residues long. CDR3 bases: TGTGCCAGCAGCTTATTGGGGACAGGGGAACGAAACATTCAGTACTTC. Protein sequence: CASSLLGTGERNIQYF.

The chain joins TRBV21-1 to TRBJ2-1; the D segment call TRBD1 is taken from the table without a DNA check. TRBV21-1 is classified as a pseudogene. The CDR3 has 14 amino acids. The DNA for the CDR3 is TGTGCCAGCAGCCACCCTCGACAGGGTTATGAGCAGTTCTTC. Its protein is CASSHPRQGYEQFF.

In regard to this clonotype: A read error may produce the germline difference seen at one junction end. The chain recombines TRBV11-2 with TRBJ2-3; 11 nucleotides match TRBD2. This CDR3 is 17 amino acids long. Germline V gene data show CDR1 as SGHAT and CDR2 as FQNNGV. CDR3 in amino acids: CASSLAGGYSSTDTQYF. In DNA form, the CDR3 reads TGTGCCAGCAGTTTAGCGGGAGGGTACTCTAGCACAGATACGCAGTATTTT.

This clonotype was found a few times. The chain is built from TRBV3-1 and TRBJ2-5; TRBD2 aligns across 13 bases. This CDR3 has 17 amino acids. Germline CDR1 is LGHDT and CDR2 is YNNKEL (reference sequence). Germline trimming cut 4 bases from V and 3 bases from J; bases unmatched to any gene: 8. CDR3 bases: TGTGCCAGCAGCCCGGGTTTCGGGACTAGCGGGAAAGAGACCCAGTACTTC. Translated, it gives CASSPGFGTSGKETQYF.

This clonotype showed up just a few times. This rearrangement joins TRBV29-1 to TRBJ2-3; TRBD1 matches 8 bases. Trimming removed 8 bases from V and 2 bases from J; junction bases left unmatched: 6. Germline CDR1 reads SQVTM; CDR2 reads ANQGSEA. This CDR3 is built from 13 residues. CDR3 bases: TGCAGCACAGGGGGACAGATCACAGATACGCAGTATTTT. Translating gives CSTGGQITDTQYF.

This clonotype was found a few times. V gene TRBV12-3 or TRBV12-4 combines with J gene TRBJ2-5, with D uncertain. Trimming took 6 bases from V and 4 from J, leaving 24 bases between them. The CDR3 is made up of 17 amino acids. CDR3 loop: CASRPDSASEKLETQYF. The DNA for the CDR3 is TGTGCCAGCAGACCCGACTCTGCGAGCGAGAAGCTAGAGACCCAGTACTTC.

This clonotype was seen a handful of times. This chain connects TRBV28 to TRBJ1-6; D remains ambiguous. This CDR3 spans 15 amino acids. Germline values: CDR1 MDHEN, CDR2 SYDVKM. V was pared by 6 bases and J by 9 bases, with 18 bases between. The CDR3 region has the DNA TGTGCCAGCAGGAAACGTGGCAGCTTAGGTTCACCCCTCCACTTT. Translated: CASRKRGSLGSPLHF. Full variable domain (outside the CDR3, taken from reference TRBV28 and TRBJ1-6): DVKVTQSSRYLVKRTGEKVFLECVQDMDHENMFWYRQDPGLGLRLIYFSYDVKMKEKGDIPEGYSVSREKKERFSLILESASTNQTSMYLCASRKRGSLGSPLHFGNGTRLTVT.

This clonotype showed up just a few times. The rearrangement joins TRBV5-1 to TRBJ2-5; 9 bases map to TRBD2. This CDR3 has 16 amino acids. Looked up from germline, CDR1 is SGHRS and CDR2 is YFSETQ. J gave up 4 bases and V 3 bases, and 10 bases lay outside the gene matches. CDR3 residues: CASSSRPSGTLETQYF. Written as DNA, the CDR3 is TGCGCCAGCAGCTCAAGGCCTAGCGGGACCTTAGAGACCCAGTACTTC.